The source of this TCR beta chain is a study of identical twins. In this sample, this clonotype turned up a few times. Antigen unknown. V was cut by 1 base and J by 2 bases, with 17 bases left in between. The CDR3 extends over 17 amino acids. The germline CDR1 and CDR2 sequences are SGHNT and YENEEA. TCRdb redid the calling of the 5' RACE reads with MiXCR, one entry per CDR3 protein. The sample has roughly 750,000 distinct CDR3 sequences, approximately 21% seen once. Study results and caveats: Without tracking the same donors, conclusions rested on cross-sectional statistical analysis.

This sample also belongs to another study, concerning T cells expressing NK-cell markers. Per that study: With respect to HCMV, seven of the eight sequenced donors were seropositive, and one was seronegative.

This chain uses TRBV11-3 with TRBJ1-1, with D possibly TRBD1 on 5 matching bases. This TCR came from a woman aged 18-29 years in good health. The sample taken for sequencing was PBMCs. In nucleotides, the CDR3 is TGTGCCAGCAGCTTAGGGGGTGGAGACAGCCGTAACACTGAAGCTTTCTTT. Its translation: CASSLGGGDSRNTEAFF.